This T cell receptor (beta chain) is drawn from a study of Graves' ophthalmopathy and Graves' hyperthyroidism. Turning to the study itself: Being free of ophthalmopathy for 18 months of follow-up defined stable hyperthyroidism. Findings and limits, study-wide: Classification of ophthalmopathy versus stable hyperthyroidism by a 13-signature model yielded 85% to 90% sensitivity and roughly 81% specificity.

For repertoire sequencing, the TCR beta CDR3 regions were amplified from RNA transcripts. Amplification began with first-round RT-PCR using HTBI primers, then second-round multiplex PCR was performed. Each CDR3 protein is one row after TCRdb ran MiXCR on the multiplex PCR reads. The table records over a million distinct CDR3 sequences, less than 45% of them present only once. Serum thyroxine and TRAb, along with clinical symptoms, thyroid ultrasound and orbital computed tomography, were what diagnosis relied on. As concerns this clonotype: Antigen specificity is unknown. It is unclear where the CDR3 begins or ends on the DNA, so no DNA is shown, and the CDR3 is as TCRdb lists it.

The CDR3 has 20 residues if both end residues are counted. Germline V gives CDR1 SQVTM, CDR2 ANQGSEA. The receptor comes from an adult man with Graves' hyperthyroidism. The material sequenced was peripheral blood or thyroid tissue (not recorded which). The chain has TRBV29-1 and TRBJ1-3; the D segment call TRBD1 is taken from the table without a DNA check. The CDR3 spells CSVKDNVNTEAFFGQGTIYF.